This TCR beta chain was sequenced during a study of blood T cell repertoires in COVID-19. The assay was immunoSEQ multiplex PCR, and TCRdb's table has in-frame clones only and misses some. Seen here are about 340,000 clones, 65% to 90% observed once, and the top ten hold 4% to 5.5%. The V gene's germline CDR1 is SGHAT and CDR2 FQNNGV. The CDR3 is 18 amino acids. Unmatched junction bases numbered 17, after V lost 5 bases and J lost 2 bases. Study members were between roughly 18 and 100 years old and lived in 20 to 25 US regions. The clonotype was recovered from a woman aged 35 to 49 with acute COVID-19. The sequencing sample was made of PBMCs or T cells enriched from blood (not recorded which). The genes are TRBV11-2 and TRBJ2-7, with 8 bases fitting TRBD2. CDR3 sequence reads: CASSPIMRRRGEPYEQYF. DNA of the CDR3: TGTGCCAGCAGCCCCATAATGCGGCGGCGGGGGGAGCCCTACGAGCAGTACTTC.